Presented here are 2 T cell receptor beta chains from one specimen sequenced in a study of T cells in localized non-small cell lung cancer. Repertoires were generated with immunoSEQ multiplex PCR, while TCRdb's copy carries only in-frame clones and drops some. The profile shows tens of thousands of clones, 86% of them singletons. The material was peripheral blood mononuclear cells, obtained before any cancer treatment. The receptors derive from a male donor aged 60 or older with stage II lung adenocarcinoma.

The chain uses TRBV2 and TRBJ2-7; D unresolved. V gave up 3 bases and J gave up 4 bases, with 10 bases separating them. The V gene's germline CDR1 is SNHLY and CDR2 FYNNEI. The CDR3 has 13 amino acids. The CDR3 bases are TGTGCCAGCAGTGATAGCACAGATTACGAGCAGTACTTC. It encodes CASSDSTDYEQYF.

The chain recombines TRBV14 with TRBJ1-3; the D gene is possibly TRBD1 (5 bases). The CDR3 spans 14 residues. Germline loops: CDR1 SGHDN, CDR2 FVKESK. The V end was cut by 4 bases, the J end by 2 bases, with 9 bases between. The chain's CDR3 is CASSPGTAGNTIYF. Written as DNA, the CDR3 is TGTGCCAGCAGCCCCGGGACCGCTGGAAACACCATATATTTT.